This T cell receptor (beta chain) was recovered during a study of T cell responses to AZD1222 COVID-19 vaccine. General study points: Regions left unmutated in variants are reportedly the target of nearly half of spike-specific TCRs. Repertoires were collected only later (after the peak T cell response had occurred). Clonal diversity may have been underestimated in mostly white British donors.

Ten or more counts support this clone. The antigen is undetermined. V shed 5 bases, J shed 3 bases, and the junction held 6 bases outside the gene matches. The CDR3 has 16 amino acids. Germline-derived CDR1 and CDR2 are MDHEN and SYDVKM. Method: immunoSEQ multiplex PCR; TCRdb's copy keeps in-frame clones and lacks some. Here the sample spans about 130,000 clones, over 70% being singletons. The sequence derives from an adult in good health. The chain is built from TRBV28 and TRBJ2-6; 8 bases match TRBD1. The sequenced sample was peripheral blood, obtained on day 0 of AZD1222 vaccination. The CDR3 DNA follows: TGTGCCAGCAGTCCCCAGGGGGCGGATGGGGCCAACGTCCTGACTTTC. The encoded protein is CASSPQGADGANVLTF.